These T cell receptor beta chains were read from a single sample in a study of shared clonotypes between healthy human individuals. Produced via immunoSEQ multiplex PCR; TCRdb's table is partial and in-frame only. The data contain around 1.6 million clones, around 98% of them singletons. The specimen was naive CD4+ T cells sorted from blood. The receptors here all came from a man aged 25-45 years in good health. Both conserved end residues are trimmed from each CDR3.

v_gene	CDR3aa
TRBV5-4	ASSQIAGGAETQY
TRBV25-1	ASSEHSGLADEQY
TRBV5-1	ASSLRTDTEAF
TRBV7-2	ASSLVGTSGRGH
TRBV11-3	ASSLGQGSGLADNEQF
TRBV18	ASSQSTGNTIY
TRBV5-1	ASSTGTAPGPQH
TRBV2	ASTRSDRGRGTQY
TRBV7-3	ASSLFGDSSGNTIY
TRBV5-1	ASSLAGLAGGQYQETQY
TRBV6-1	ASVLLNTGELF
TRBV28	ASSSPRQGISYEQY
TRBV19	ASSRLRRETQY
TRBV11-2	ASRPSLTSGRAAEQF
TRBV5-5	ASSLFQGANEQF
TRBV5-6	ASSRGHNRTDTQY
TRBV9	ASSVSGHSNQPQH
TRBV7-6	ASSLDGVTGELF
TRBV28	ASRRTSGDGEQY
TRBV18	ASSPLPGLSNTGELF
TRBV25-1	ASSRSGSYNEQF
TRBV7-9	ASSPGYNEQF
TRBV14	ASSQVGTGSLEQY
TRBV11-2	ASSYSQGTEAF